What follows are 24 T cell receptor beta chains derived from one specimen sequenced in a study of T cell repertoires in cytomegalovirus infection (dated by TCRdb to the late 2010s). Sequencing relied on an Illumina HiSeq 1500. The public reads were reanalyzed by TCRdb: fastp trimming at Q25, MiXCR alignment, in-frame beta chains only. Entries are consolidated by CDR3 protein sequence, retaining the most common genes and DNA. In all, the sample holds 110,000 to 150,000 distinct CDR3 sequences, and 32% of those were seen once. The ten largest clones capture around 50% of the sample. Their antigen targets remain unknown. The treatment or condition label here, explained by the study, means: in vitro stimulation with specific CMV peptide epitopes to enrich CMV-specific T cells. This material consisted of CD8+ T cells from cultured PBMCs, taken from culture after CMV antigen stimulation. The receptors here all came from a human donor in good health (CMV status not recorded). Some clones in this sample may be carry-over from other donors' samples.

This clonotype was seen many times. The rearrangement links TRBV7-9 to TRBJ1-4, with D maybe TRBD1 (5 bases). The CDR3 has 13 amino acids. Trimming pared 3 bases from V and 7 bases from J, leaving 9 bases between. From germline, CDR1 is SEHNR and CDR2 FQNEAQ (reference sequence). Here the CDR3 reads CASSFMGGEKLFF. The CDR3 DNA is TGTGCCAGCAGCTTTATGGGGGGTGAAAAACTGTTTTTT.

This chain links TRBV20-1 with TRBJ1-4; no clear D. The CDR3 is made up of 13 amino acids. CDR1 is DFQATT and CDR2 is SNEGSKA in the germline V gene (reference sequence). Trimming pared 0 bases from V and 5 bases from J, leaving 7 bases between. CDR3 DNA sequence: TGCAGTGCTAGAGATATGATGAATGAAAAACTGTTTTTT. Translating gives CSARDMMNEKLFF.

V and J are TRBV27 and TRBJ2-3, with 14 bases matching TRBD2. CDR1 is MNHEY, CDR2 SMNVEV, per germline (reference sequence). The junction had 9 bases not matched to a gene; V was cut back by 7 bases and J by 9 bases. This CDR3 region has 15 residues. The CDR3 reads CASTLLGTSGGTQYF. The CDR3 nucleotides read TGTGCCAGCACCCTACTCGGGACTAGCGGGGGAACGCAGTATTTT.

Many counts were recorded for this clonotype. The V gene is TRBV6-1, the J gene TRBJ1-1; the match to TRBD1 covers 10 bases. J gave up 0 bases and V 6 bases, and 7 bases lay outside the gene matches. CDR1 and CDR2 (germline): MNHNS, SASEGT. The CDR3 extends over 16 amino acids. DNA of the CDR3: TGTGCCAGCAGGGTCGACAGGGGGCCGTTGAACACTGAAGCTTTCTTT. Its translation is CASRVDRGPLNTEAFF.

The V gene is TRBV11-2, the J gene TRBJ2-3; 8 positions agree with TRBD2. The ends lost 5 bases at V and 3 bases at J; junction bases unmatched: 13. CDR1 SGHAT and CDR2 FQNNGV come from the germline V gene. The CDR3 runs to 17 residues. The CDR3 DNA is TGTGCCAGCAGCGAAACGAGCGGGGGATCGTGGACAGATACGCAGTATTTT. It codes for CASSETSGGSWTDTQYF.

V gene TRBV19 combines with J gene TRBJ1-1; 10 bases agree with TRBD1. Losses at the gene ends were 3 bases for V and 4 bases for J; bases not matched to a gene: 2. Germline values: CDR1 LNHDA, CDR2 SQIVND (reference sequence). The length of the CDR3 is 14 residues. This CDR3 is CASSIGQGGTEAFF. The CDR3 DNA sequence: TGTGCCAGTAGTATCGGACAGGGGGGCACTGAAGCTTTCTTT.

Many counts were recorded for this clonotype. This sequence joins TRBV7-8 and TRBJ2-3, with 7 bases lining up with TRBD2. The ends lost 0 bases at V and 6 bases at J; junction bases unmatched: 3. Germline CDR1 and CDR2: SGHVS and FQNEAQ. The CDR3 contains 14 residues. CDR3 nucleotide sequence: TGTGCCAGCAGCTTAGCGGCGGGAGTGGATACGCAGTATTTT. Translated: CASSLAAGVDTQYF.

V is TRBV6-1 and J is TRBJ2-1; 9 bases are shared with TRBD1. Germline V gives CDR1 MNHNS, CDR2 SASEGT. The CDR3 has 13 residues. The trim removed 6 bases at V and 9 bases at J, leaving 6 bases unmatched. Written as DNA, the CDR3 is TGTGCCAGCAGCTGGACAGGGGAGGGTGAGCAGTTCTTC. This encodes CASSWTGEGEQFF.

The V call is TRBV9, the J call TRBJ2-3, with 7 bases aligning to TRBD2. CDR1 SGDLS and CDR2 YYNGEE come from the germline V gene. CDR3 length: 15 amino acids. The J segment lost 4 bases and the V segment lost 1 base, leaving 6 bases of the junction unmatched. Here the CDR3 DNA reads TGTGCCAGCAGCGTATACGGCGGGGGTGCAGATACGCAGTATTTT. This sequence encodes CASSVYGGGADTQYF.

This clonotype was found once. This rearrangement joins TRBV7-2 to TRBJ1-2; D gene uncertain. V lost 3 bases to trimming and J lost 5 bases, with 19 bases between them. Germline lookup yields CDR1 SGHTA and CDR2 FQGNSA. This CDR3 has 16 residues. Written as DNA, the CDR3 is TGTGCCAGCAGCTTCGGGCCCGACGAAGGCCCTTATGGCTACACCTTC. It is translated as CASSFGPDEGPYGYTF.

Points on this clonotype: One junction end disagrees with the germline gene, perhaps due to a read error. The gene calls are TRBV7-6 and TRBJ2-3, with TRBD2 matching over 7 bases. The CDR3 loop spans 14 amino acids. The germline CDR1 and CDR2 sequences are SGHVS and FNYEAQ. The CDR3 reads CVSSLAGSTDTQYF. The CDR3 DNA reads as TGTGTCAGCAGCTTAGCGGGTAGCACAGATACGCAGTATTTT.

The chain employs TRBV4-1 and TRBJ2-1; 8 bases map to TRBD2. V dropped 4 bases and J dropped 8; count of bases not matched to a gene: 7. There are 14 residues in the CDR3. Germline V lookup: CDR1 MGHRA, CDR2 YSYEKL. This CDR3 is CASSRSGGADEQFF. The CDR3 coding sequence is TGCGCCAGCAGCCGTTCGGGGGGGGCCGATGAGCAGTTCTTC.

This chain connects TRBV27 to TRBJ2-2; D unresolved. The CDR3 covers 14 residues. Germline CDR1 MNHEY, CDR2 SMNVEV (reference sequence). Trimming removed 8 bases at V and 0 bases at J, with 10 bases between. The DNA for the CDR3 is TGTGCCAGCGGACGACGGTCGAACACCGGGGAGCTGTTTTTT. Translation gives CASGRRSNTGELFF.

This clonotype is medium-sized. CDR3 sequence: CASSPTTGPHQPQHF. The DNA of the CDR3 is TGTGCCAGCAGCCCCACGACGGGACCTCATCAGCCCCAGCATTTT. V and J are TRBV7-2 and TRBJ1-5; D is possibly TRBD1 (5 bases). The ends were cut back, 5 bases at V and 5 bases at J, with 16 bases in the middle. This CDR3 has 15 residues. From germline, CDR1 is SGHTA and CDR2 FQGNSA. Supplemented by reference TRBV7-2 and TRBJ1-5, the full variable domain reads GAGVSQSPSNKVTEKGKDVELRCDPISGHTALYWYRQSLGQGLEFLIYFQGNSAPDKSGLPSDRFSAERTGGSVSTLTIQRTQQEDSAVYLCASSPTTGPHQPQHFGDGTRLSIL.

The rearrangement uses TRBV7-9 and TRBJ1-4; D gene ambiguous. CDR1 is SEHNR and CDR2 is FQNEAQ in the germline V gene (reference sequence). The CDR3 is 13 residues long. V lost 5 bases and J 8 bases, leaving 12 bases between the germline ends. The CDR3 protein is CASSAAGGEKLFF. The CDR3 DNA is TGTGCCAGCAGCGCCGCTGGAGGAGAAAAACTGTTTTTT.

This clonotype appeared a few times. The chain couples TRBV10-3 to TRBJ1-5; D gene uncertain. Trimming pared 0 bases from V and 5 bases from J, leaving 8 bases between. This CDR3 spans 14 amino acids. Germline assignment: CDR1 ENHRY and CDR2 SYGVKD. Written as DNA, the CDR3 is TGTGCCATCAGTGAGTCGCCCTCCGATCAGCCCCAGCATTTT. Amino acid sequence: CAISESPSDQPQHF.

The V gene is TRBV5-1, the J gene TRBJ1-1; D is undetermined. In germline, CDR1 is SGHRS, CDR2 YFSETQ. The V and J ends lost 3 bases and 3 bases respectively, with 15 bases between them. This CDR3 region has 15 residues. CDR3 protein: CASSSLGRGYTEAFF. DNA for the CDR3: TGCGCCAGCAGCTCCTTGGGAAGAGGGTACACTGAAGCTTTCTTT.

The chain links TRBV28 to TRBJ1-2; 9 bases line up with TRBD1. The CDR3 spans 15 residues. Trimming cost V 5 bases and J 5 bases; bases outside gene matches: 9. CDR1 and CDR2 (germline): MDHEN, SYDVKM. In DNA form, the CDR3 reads TGTGCCAGCAGTACTAGGGGACAGGGATATTATGGCTACACCTTC. It yields the protein CASSTRGQGYYGYTF.

The V gene is TRBV19, the J gene TRBJ2-1, with 7 bases identical to TRBD1. CDR3 size: 16 residues. V lost 0 bases to trimming and J lost 4 bases; unmatched junction nucleotides: 6. Per germline, CDR1 LNHDA and CDR2 SQIVND (reference sequence). CDR3 amino acids: CASSIDTGTDYNEQFF. CDR3 bases: TGTGCCAGTAGTATAGATACCGGGACAGATTACAATGAGCAGTTCTTC.

The rearrangement links TRBV4-1 to TRBJ2-1, with D perhaps given as TRBD1 or TRBD2 (5 bases each). The ends were cut back, 8 bases at V and 5 bases at J, with 22 bases in the middle. Germline V gene data show CDR1 as MGHRA and CDR2 as YSYEKL. The CDR3 consists of 16 residues. The CDR3 here is CASGPGTVVGDNEQFF. CDR3 nucleotides: TGCGCCAGCGGCCCCGGGACCGTCGTAGGGGACAATGAGCAGTTCTTC.

The chain combines TRBV4-1 with TRBJ1-5, with D possibly matching TRBD1 (5 bases). V dropped 0 bases and J dropped 1 base, with 13 bases sitting between them. Germline CDR1 reads MGHRA; CDR2 reads YSYEKL. The length of the CDR3 is 17 residues. This CDR3 is CASSQDYGARSNQPQHF. The DNA for the CDR3 is TGCGCCAGCAGCCAAGATTATGGGGCGCGAAGCAATCAGCCCCAGCATTTT.

This chain connects TRBV7-6 to TRBJ2-5, with unresolved D. Germline CDR1 reads SGHVS; CDR2 reads FNYEAQ. Trimming stripped 5 bases from V and 5 bases from J, with 12 bases between. The CDR3 has 13 amino acids. The CDR3 protein is CASSEALAETQYF. Here the CDR3 DNA reads TGTGCCAGCAGCGAGGCGTTGGCGGAGACCCAGTACTTC.

This clonotype was detected only a few times. J is TRBJ2-1 and V is TRBV11-2, with D perhaps being TRBD1 or TRBD2 (6 bases each). V dropped 0 bases and J dropped 9 bases, with 12 bases sitting between them. In germline, CDR1 is SGHAT, CDR2 FQNNGV. This CDR3 has 14 residues. The CDR3 sequence: CASSLDPGAVEQFF. As DNA, the CDR3 is TGTGCCAGCAGCTTAGACCCGGGGGCGGTTGAGCAGTTCTTC.

A remark on this clonotype: A much more abundant neighbour one base away suggests this may be a read error. This chain connects TRBV7-2 to TRBJ2-1; TRBD2 agrees at 9 bases. Per germline, CDR1 SGHTA and CDR2 FQGNSA. Trimming cost V 3 bases and J 6 bases; bases outside gene matches: 6. CDR3 length equals 15 residues. The CDR3 is CASSFLERGVNEQFF. In nucleotides, the CDR3 is TGTGCCAGCAGCTTCCTCGAGCGGGGGGTCAATGAGCAGTTCTTC.